The 4 T cell receptor beta chains listed next were all sequenced from one sample in a study of spatial heterogeneity in lung cancer. TCRdb called the 5' RACE reads again in MiXCR, with one record for every CDR3 protein. The top ten hold more than 4.5% of the sample, which has about 23,000 distinct CDR3 sequences, about 5.1% seen once. As for time point: sample taken at primary tumor resection. Unsorted samples of tumor, nontumor lung or frozen PBMC had their whole RNA sequenced. The specimen was PBMCs, collected at surgery. The receptors derive from a male donor with early-stage non-small cell lung cancer.

This clonotype was found many times. V usage is TRBV12-3 or TRBV12-4 and J usage is TRBJ1-5, with TRBD1 matching 7 bases. Trimming removed 7 bases from V and 7 bases from J; junction bases left unmatched: 7. The CDR3 runs to 13 residues. In DNA, the CDR3 is TGTGCCAGCACAGACAGGGTGGACCAGCCCCAGCATTTT. Translation: CASTDRVDQPQHF.

This clonotype was seen ten or more times. The chain employs TRBV12-3 or TRBV12-4 and TRBJ2-7; the D is unclear. The ends were cut back, 4 bases at V and 6 bases at J, with 7 bases in the middle. This CDR3 has 11 amino acids. Here the CDR3 DNA reads TGTGCCAGCAGTTCGGATTTCGAGCAGTACTTC. It translates to CASSSDFEQYF.

This clonotype has at least ten counts. This chain connects TRBV18 to TRBJ2-7; D possibly uses TRBD1 or TRBD2 (5 bases each). Trimming took 4 bases from V and 2 from J, leaving 15 bases between them. The length of the CDR3 is 15 residues. Looked up from germline, CDR1 is KGHSH and CDR2 is LQKENI. CDR3 DNA sequence: TGTGCCAGCTCACTAGACGGGACCGTTACCTACGAGCAGTACTTC. This encodes CASSLDGTVTYEQYF.

The chain uses TRBV6-2 or TRBV6-3 and TRBJ1-1; TRBD1 is a possible D gene (5 bases). Trimming stripped 6 bases from V and 0 bases from J, with 17 bases between. There are 16 residues in the CDR3. CDR1 MNHEY and CDR2 SVGEGT come from the germline V gene. The CDR3 bases are TGTGCCAGCAGAACAAGCTGGACAACCATGAACACTGAAGCTTTCTTT. Translated, it gives CASRTSWTTMNTEAFF.